One sample yielded the 15 T cell receptor beta chains listed below, sequenced in a study of patients and donors after allogeneic stem cell transplantation. TCRdb passed the RT-PCR reads through MiXCR, listing each CDR3 protein once. The sample consists of 400,000 to 500,000 distinct CDR3 sequences, 16% of them appearing once. The source material was blood, either unsorted or a sorted T cell fraction (not recorded which). The receptor source for this set is a human donor who was either an allogeneic HSCT recipient or a stem cell or donor lymphocyte infusion donor (not recorded which). It is not recorded whose cells these are; they may come from a transplant donor.

This clonotype was counted a few times. This chain uses TRBV12-3 or TRBV12-4 with TRBJ1-2, with 9 positions matching TRBD1. This CDR3 has 15 residues. The V and J ends lost 4 bases and 4 bases, in that order; junction bases with no gene match: 7. The CDR3 region has the DNA TGTGCCAGCAGTTACAACAGGGGGCGCCCCTATGGCTACACCTTC. Amino acids: CASSYNRGRPYGYTF.

This clonotype was picked up a small number of times. The chain couples TRBV14 to TRBJ2-5; no definite D call. CDR3 length: 14 residues. Germline CDR1 and CDR2: SGHDN and FVKESK. Between the trimmed V and J ends, which lost 0 bases and 5 bases, there was a span of 10 bases. In nucleotides, the CDR3 is TGTGCCAGCAGCCAAGAAGGGAAAAGGGAGACCCAGTACTTC. Its translation: CASSQEGKRETQYF.

The chain uses TRBV15 and TRBJ1-1; D gene uncertain. This CDR3 spans 15 amino acids. Germline assignment: CDR1 LNHNV and CDR2 YYDKDF (reference sequence). V shed 2 bases and J shed 1 base, with 11 bases lying between them. The CDR3 is CATSRTDNKNTEAFF. For the CDR3, the DNA is TGTGCCACCAGCAGAACTGACAATAAGAACACTGAAGCTTTCTTT.

This clonotype showed up just a few times. V gene TRBV12-3 or TRBV12-4 combines with J gene TRBJ2-7; 10 nucleotides match TRBD2. The CDR3 extends over 15 amino acids. With 5 bases clipped from V and 3 bases from J, the junction kept 7 bases outside the gene matches. The CDR3 DNA reads as TGTGCCAGCAGTCCTGGATCTAGCGGGAGCTACGAGCAGTACTTC. This codes for CASSPGSSGSYEQYF.

A few counts support this clonotype. The V gene is TRBV4-1, the J gene TRBJ2-2, with 8 bases lining up with TRBD1. The CDR3 extends over 16 amino acids. Germline-derived CDR1 and CDR2 are MGHRA and YSYEKL. Unmatched junction bases numbered 6, after V lost 0 bases and J lost 6 bases. CDR3 sequence (DNA): TGCGCCAGCAGCCAAGATGGGGCAGGGGGCCCCGGGGAGCTGTTTTTT. Its protein product is CASSQDGAGGPGELFF.

This clonotype was counted many times. CDR3 loop: CASSQENAGLAVNEQFF. The CDR3 DNA sequence: TGCGCCAGCAGCCAAGAGAATGCAGGACTAGCCGTCAATGAGCAGTTCTTC. J is TRBJ2-1 and V is TRBV4-1; 8 bases align to TRBD2. Trimming took 0 bases from V and 6 from J; bases not matched to a gene: 10. This CDR3 has 17 residues. CDR1 MGHRA and CDR2 YSYEKL come from the germline V gene.

This clonotype occurred once. The chain has TRBV7-3 and TRBJ2-3, with 12 bases fitting TRBD2. CDR1 is SGHTA and CDR2 is FQGTGA in the germline V gene. This CDR3 has 19 residues. The ends lost 3 bases at V and 4 bases at J; junction bases unmatched: 14. CDR3 protein: CASSFLAGGPIVSADTQYF. In nucleotides, the CDR3 is TGTGCCAGCAGCTTTCTAGCGGGGGGGCCAATCGTGTCGGCAGATACGCAGTATTTT.

The sample holds many counts of this clonotype. The chain combines TRBV20-1 with TRBJ2-7; D call uncertain. The CDR3 loop spans 14 amino acids. Germline CDR1 is DFQATT and CDR2 is SNEGSKA (reference sequence). Trimming cost V 5 bases and J 3 bases, with 17 bases left between them. CDR3 nucleotides: TGCAGTGCTGAGGACGGAGTCGCTCTCTACGAGCAGTACTTC. Encoded protein: CSAEDGVALYEQYF.

This clonotype has more than one count but fewer than ten. The J gene is TRBJ2-5, the V gene TRBV19, with D tentatively TRBD1 (6 bases). V lost 5 bases and J 2 bases, leaving 15 bases between the germline ends. The CDR3 is 15 amino acids. Germline-derived CDR1 and CDR2 are LNHDA and SQIVND (reference sequence). CDR3 bases: TGTGCCAGTAGTCTGCCCTTTGGACAGCAAGAGACCCAGTACTTC. As protein: CASSLPFGQQETQYF.

This clonotype was seen more than once but under ten times. This chain links TRBV12-3 or TRBV12-4 with TRBJ2-1, with 7 bases aligning to TRBD2. The J segment lost 7 bases and the V segment lost 7 bases, leaving 10 bases of the junction unmatched. This CDR3 region has 14 residues. The CDR3 spells CASTLQREENEQFF. CDR3 bases: TGTGCCAGCACCCTCCAGCGGGAAGAAAATGAGCAGTTCTTC.

This clonotype was observed a handful of times. V and J are TRBV20-1 and TRBJ1-2; TRBD1 matches at 10 bases. Germline trimming cut 5 bases from V and 8 bases from J; bases unmatched to any gene: 8. The CDR3 is 13 residues long. From germline, CDR1 is DFQATT and CDR2 SNEGSKA (reference sequence). The DNA for the CDR3 is TGCAGTGCTGTACTGACAGGGGGCCGCGGCTACACCTTC. Encoded protein: CSAVLTGGRGYTF.

The V gene is TRBV25-1, the J gene TRBJ2-1, with 10 bases matching TRBD2. Unmatched junction bases numbered 6, after V lost 3 bases and J lost 4 bases. Germline V lookup: CDR1 MGHDK, CDR2 SYGVNS. This CDR3 comprises 16 residues. CDR3 sequence reads: CASSDRLAGAYNEQFF. The CDR3 DNA sequence: TGTGCCAGCAGTGATCGCCTAGCGGGAGCTTACAATGAGCAGTTCTTC.

This clonotype was observed a few times. The chain has TRBV21-1 and TRBJ2-7; the table's D call of TRBD2 was not tested on the DNA. TRBV21-1 has pseudogene status. This CDR3 contains 16 residues. The CDR3 DNA is TGTGCCAGCAGCACCCACAGGACACCCCTCCACTACGAGCAGTACTTC. Translated, it gives CASSTHRTPLHYEQYF.

The J gene is TRBJ2-1, the V gene TRBV15, with TRBD2 identical over 7 bases. V was pared by 1 base and J by 0 bases, with 9 bases of the junction left unmatched. There are 18 residues in the CDR3. Germline-derived CDR1 and CDR2 are LNHNV and YYDKDF (reference sequence). The CDR3 region is CATSRGGGLQGSYNEQFF. The CDR3, as DNA: TGTGCCACCAGCAGAGGGGGAGGGCTTCAAGGCTCCTACAATGAGCAGTTCTTC.

The rearrangement uses TRBV6-1 and TRBJ1-6, with D perhaps TRBD1 (5 bases). Trimming cost V 6 bases and J 10 bases, with 22 bases left between them. The germline gives CDR1 MNHNS, CDR2 SASEGT. This CDR3 region has 16 residues. The DNA for the CDR3 is TGTGCCAGCAGGACCCGGTTATCCGACGCAGGGTCACCCCTCCACTTT. Protein: CASRTRLSDAGSPLHF.